This entry lists 17 T cell receptor beta chains sequenced from one sample in a study of cytomegalovirus exposure and HLA in healthy donors (dated by TCRdb to the late 2010s). Library preparation was by the immunoSEQ multiplex PCR assay. For the multiplex PCR, a mixture combining 60 forward primers for TCR Vbeta segments and 13 reverse primers for TCR Jbeta segments was used. TCRdb limited this immuneACCESS table to in-frame rearrangements with V and J called. A share of clones is missing; checked studies link under half to unresolved V genes, and the rest is unexplained. Within this sample are some 150,000 clones, with 65% to 85% of them counted one time only. The biggest ten clones account for roughly 7.5% of the sample. Sample: PBMCs. The receptors were sampled from a woman younger than 45 in good health and CMV-seropositive.

The CDR3 DNA reads as TGTGCCAGCAGCGGCGCAGCGAGCTCCTACGAGCAGTACTTC. Its protein is CASSGAASSYEQYF. J is TRBJ2-7 and V is TRBV5-4, with D uncertain. CDR1 is SGHNT, CDR2 YYREEE, per germline (reference sequence). The ends were cut back, 4 bases at V and 0 bases at J, with 11 bases in the middle. The length of the CDR3 is 14 residues.

The chain carries TRBV5-1 and TRBJ1-2, with D possibly matching TRBD1 (6 bases). CDR3 length: 15 residues. The V end was cut by 0 bases, the J end by 5 bases, with 14 bases between. Germline lookup yields CDR1 SGHRS and CDR2 YFSETQ. CDR3 DNA: TGCGCCAGCAGCTTGGTGCCAGGGGCCGGGTATGGCTACACCTTC. It is translated as CASSLVPGAGYGYTF.

The chain joins TRBV11-1 to TRBJ2-1, with D possibly TRBD1 on 6 matching bases. The CDR3 loop spans 15 amino acids. Germline CDR1 is SGHAT and CDR2 is FQDESV (reference sequence). V gave up 5 bases and J gave up 4 bases, with 15 bases separating them. The DNA for the CDR3 is TGTGCCAGCAGCCTTAGACAGCAGGGGTACAATGAGCAGTTCTTC. It codes for CASSLRQQGYNEQFF.

The V and J genes are TRBV25-1 and TRBJ1-1; the D is unclear. V gave up 1 base and J gave up 4 bases, with 10 bases separating them. This CDR3 contains 14 residues. The V gene's germline CDR1 is MGHDK and CDR2 SYGVNS. In nucleotides, the CDR3 is TGTGCCAGCAGTGAATTAATAGGGAGCACTGAAGCTTTCTTT. It codes for CASSELIGSTEAFF.

V and J are TRBV6-1 and TRBJ1-2; the match to TRBD1 covers 8 bases. The ends lost 7 bases at V and 0 bases at J; junction bases unmatched: 1. CDR1 and CDR2 from the germline V gene are MNHNS and SASEGT. The CDR3 spans 13 residues. This CDR3 is CASMGQANYGYTF. Written as DNA, the CDR3 is TGTGCCAGCATGGGACAGGCTAACTATGGCTACACCTTC.

This clone came up a few times. The chain joins TRBV5-1 to TRBJ1-1, with TRBD1 matching 10 bases. CDR3 size: 16 residues. Looked up from germline, CDR1 is SGHRS and CDR2 is YFSETQ. The trim removed 4 bases at V and 0 bases at J, leaving 6 bases unmatched. CDR3 in DNA: TGCGCCAGCAGCCGCGGGACAGGGGATATGAACACTGAAGCTTTCTTT. Translation: CASSRGTGDMNTEAFF.

V gene TRBV6-5 combines with J gene TRBJ2-5, with 8 bases matching TRBD2. The V gene's germline CDR1 is MNHEY and CDR2 SVGAGI. V trimming: 5 bases; J trimming: 5 bases; junction bases outside the gene matches: 10. The CDR3 sequence is 15 residues long. CDR3 loop: CASSPGLGPRETQYF. Written as DNA, the CDR3 is TGTGCCAGCAGTCCGGGACTAGGCCCTCGTGAGACCCAGTACTTC.

This clone showed up just once. The chain is built from TRBV4-3 and TRBJ2-7; maybe TRBD2 (6 bases). Per germline, CDR1 LGHNA and CDR2 YSLEER. CDR3 size: 15 residues. V was shortened by 0 bases and J by 4 bases, with 13 bases between the two germline ends. The CDR3 is CASSQDGTLAYEQYF. DNA for the CDR3: TGCGCCAGCAGCCAAGATGGAACCCTAGCGTACGAGCAGTACTTC.

The CDR3 DNA is TGTGCCTGGAGTGTTATCTTATCAGGGGGGAATGAGCAGTTCTTC. Translating gives CAWSVILSGGNEQFF. This chain uses TRBV30 with TRBJ2-1; weak D call: TRBD1 (7 bases). Germline V gene sequence: CDR1 GTSNPN, CDR2 SVGIG (reference sequence). The ends were cut back, 0 bases at V and 7 bases at J, with 16 bases in the middle. The length of the CDR3 is 15 residues. Supplemented by reference TRBV30 and TRBJ2-1, the full variable domain reads SQTIHQWPATLVQPVGSPLSLECTVEGTSNPNLYWYRQAAGRGLQLLFYSVGIGQISSEVPQNLSASRPQDRQFILSSKKLLLSDSGFYLCAWSVILSGGNEQFFGPGTRLTVL.

The chain combines TRBV11-2 with TRBJ2-1, with 11 nucleotides matching TRBD2. The length of the CDR3 is 15 residues. Germline V CDR1 and CDR2: SGHAT, FQNNGV. Trimming removed 6 bases from V and 5 bases from J; junction bases left unmatched: 6. The CDR3 DNA reads TGTGCCAGCAGAACACTAGCGGGGGTCCACAATGAGCAGTTCTTC. Protein product: CASRTLAGVHNEQFF. Based on the CDR3 plus reference TRBV11-2 and TRBJ2-1, the full variable domain is EAGVAQSPRYKIIEKRQSVAFWCNPISGHATLYWYQQILGQGPKLLIQFQNNGVVDDSQLPKDRFSAERLKGVDSTLKIQPAKLEDSAVYLCASRTLAGVHNEQFFGPGTRLTVL.

The rearrangement uses TRBV6-6 and TRBJ1-2, with D unresolved. The ends were cut back, 11 bases at V and 3 bases at J, with 10 bases in the middle. Germline loops: CDR1 MNHNY, CDR2 SVGAGI (reference sequence). The CDR3 covers 11 residues. CDR3 in amino acids: CAVRGYYGYTF. CDR3 coding DNA: TGTGCCGTACGGGGTTACTATGGCTACACCTTC.

The chain is built from TRBV19 and TRBJ1-5, with TRBD1 matching 9 bases. The CDR3 runs to 15 residues. V trimming: 4 bases; J trimming: 6 bases; junction bases outside the gene matches: 7. Germline V lookup: CDR1 LNHDA, CDR2 SQIVND (reference sequence). This chain's CDR3 is CASSKRDRELQPQHF. The DNA of the CDR3 is TGTGCCAGTAGTAAGAGGGACAGGGAACTTCAGCCCCAGCATTTT.

The chain employs TRBV5-6 and TRBJ1-2; TRBD1 matches 7 bases. The CDR3 spans 14 residues. The V segment lost 4 bases and the J segment 3 bases; nucleotides outside the gene matches: 6. Germline assignment: CDR1 SGHDT and CDR2 YYEEEE. The CDR3 here is CASSAIGQDYGYTF. Written as DNA, the CDR3 is TGTGCCAGCAGCGCGATAGGACAGGACTATGGCTACACCTTC. Full variable domain (outside the CDR3, taken from reference TRBV5-6 and TRBJ1-2): DAGVTQSPTHLIKTRGQQVTLRCSPKSGHDTVSWYQQALGQGPQFIFQYYEEEERQRGNFPDRFSGHQFPNYSSELNVNALLLGDSALYLCASSAIGQDYGYTFGSGTRLTVV.

This chain uses TRBV14 with TRBJ1-4; the D is unclear. CDR1 is SGHDN, CDR2 FVKESK, per germline. The ends were cut back, 4 bases at V and 0 bases at J, with 9 bases in the middle. This CDR3 comprises 15 residues. The CDR3 loop is CASSPVLATNEKLFF. The CDR3 region has the DNA TGTGCCAGCAGCCCGGTCCTTGCAACTAATGAAAAACTGTTTTTT.

This chain uses TRBV5-6 with TRBJ1-1; no clear D gene. CDR1 and CDR2 from the germline V gene are SGHDT and YYEEEE. CDR3 length equals 12 residues. Trimming took 0 bases from V and 5 from J, leaving 5 bases between them. The CDR3 DNA reads as TGTGCCAGCAGCTTGGATCGGACTGAAGCTTTCTTT. Translation gives CASSLDRTEAFF.

The rearrangement links TRBV5-1 to TRBJ1-2, with 7 bases aligning to TRBD1. V lost 3 bases, J lost 3 bases, and 2 bases stayed unmatched. Germline V gene sequence: CDR1 SGHRS, CDR2 YFSETQ. CDR3 length: 13 residues. CDR3 sequence (DNA): TGCGCCAGCAGCTACGGGACAGACTATGGCTACACCTTC. This gives the protein CASSYGTDYGYTF.

The chain combines TRBV19 with TRBJ2-7; a weak D match, TRBD2 (8 bases). Germline CDR1 reads LNHDA; CDR2 reads SQIVND (reference sequence). Deletions cut 3 bases from V and 3 bases from J, with 15 bases between. This CDR3 comprises 15 residues. CDR3 sequence: CASSIAGGQFYEQYF. The CDR3 DNA reads TGTGCCAGTAGTATCGCGGGGGGACAGTTCTACGAGCAGTACTTC.